What follows are 27 T cell receptor beta chains derived from one specimen sequenced in a study of CD8 T cells in Susac syndrome. Random hexamers were used to reverse transcribe 0.5 to 1 ug of RNA. TCRdb processed the immunoSEQ multiplex PCR reads anew with MiXCR; each CDR3 protein has one entry. The profile shows under 200,000 distinct CDR3 sequences, around 96% of them singletons. Input material: CD8+ T cells from PBMCs. These TCRs come from a human donor with multiple sclerosis.

The rearrangement uses TRBV20-1 and TRBJ2-3; 7 nucleotides align to TRBD1. Unmatched junction bases numbered 8, after V lost 2 bases and J lost 3 bases. CDR1 and CDR2 from the germline V gene are DFQATT and SNEGSKA (reference sequence). This CDR3 spans 15 amino acids. The CDR3 region is CSARPTGSATDTQYF. The CDR3 DNA reads TGCAGTGCTAGACCGACAGGGTCAGCGACAGATACGCAGTATTTT.

This sequence joins TRBV20-1 and TRBJ2-3, with TRBD2 identical over 10 bases. The V and J ends lost 0 bases and 7 bases, in that order; junction bases with no gene match: 7. The CDR3 is 15 amino acids. CDR1 and CDR2 (germline): DFQATT, SNEGSKA (reference sequence). The CDR3 loop reads CSARERAGGEYTQYF. For the CDR3, the DNA is TGCAGTGCTAGAGAACGAGCGGGAGGGGAATATACGCAGTATTTT.

This chain joins TRBV3-1 and TRBJ2-1, with D possibly being TRBD1 (5 bases). CDR3 length: 15 residues. Germline V gene sequence: CDR1 LGHDT, CDR2 YNNKEL (reference sequence). V lost 4 bases and J lost 4, with 14 bases in between. As DNA, the CDR3 is TGTGCCAGCAGCCTACGATCGGCAGGGTACAATGAGCAGTTCTTC. It codes for CASSLRSAGYNEQFF.

The chain carries TRBV20-1 and TRBJ2-3; 10 bases are a match to TRBD2. V was clipped by 2 bases and J by 2 bases; unmatched bases: 4. This CDR3 is 15 amino acids long. Germline V gives CDR1 DFQATT, CDR2 SNEGSKA (reference sequence). In nucleotides, the CDR3 is TGCAGTGCTAGACTAGCGGGGGCCTACACAGATACGCAGTATTTT. Its protein is CSARLAGAYTDTQYF.

The rearrangement joins TRBV29-1 to TRBJ1-1, with D hard to call. With 7 bases removed from V and 2 bases from J, the gap between germline ends came to 8 bases. Per germline, CDR1 SQVTM and CDR2 ANQGSEA. The CDR3 is made up of 11 amino acids. The CDR3 here is CSGILNTEAFF. The CDR3 DNA sequence: TGCAGCGGAATCCTAAACACTGAAGCTTTCTTT. Looking up the rest from reference TRBV29-1 and TRBJ1-1 gives the full variable domain: SAVISQKPSRDICQRGTSLTIQCQVDSQVTMMFWYRQQPGQSLTLIATANQGSEATYESGFVIDKFPISRPNLTFSTLTVSNMSPEDSSIYLCSGILNTEAFFGQGTRLTVV.

This chain uses TRBV7-9 with TRBJ2-1, with 9 bases identical to TRBD2. Germline V gene data show CDR1 as SEHNR and CDR2 as FQNEAQ (reference sequence). Trimming took 6 bases from V and 4 from J; bases not matched to a gene: 4. CDR3 length equals 14 residues. CDR3: CASRPSGVYNEQFF. DNA of the CDR3: TGTGCCAGCAGACCTAGCGGGGTATACAATGAGCAGTTCTTC.

The sample holds a few counts of this clonotype. V is TRBV30 and J is TRBJ2-2, with D uncertain. V was cut by 3 bases and J by 5 bases, with 7 bases left in between. CDR3 length: 12 residues. The germline gives CDR1 GTSNPN, CDR2 SVGIG (reference sequence). The CDR3 DNA sequence: TGTGCCTGGAGCTACGGTACCGGGGAGCTGTTTTTT. Translated: CAWSYGTGELFF.

V gene TRBV19 combines with J gene TRBJ1-2; no reliable D call. Trimming took off 3 bases at V and 1 base at J, with 12 bases between the two ends. CDR1 is LNHDA, CDR2 SQIVND, per germline (reference sequence). The CDR3 runs to 15 residues. DNA for the CDR3: TGTGCCAGTAGTATCCTCCCCGAGGGTAACTATGGCTACACCTTC. It is translated as CASSILPEGNYGYTF.

The V call is TRBV4-1, the J call TRBJ2-5, with a weak D call TRBD1 (5 bases). The germline CDR1 and CDR2 sequences are MGHRA and YSYEKL. V was trimmed by 3 bases and J by 0 bases, leaving 11 bases between them. The CDR3 covers 15 residues. The CDR3 loop is CASSHFDRDQETQYF. Here the CDR3 DNA reads TGCGCCAGCAGCCACTTCGACAGAGACCAAGAGACCCAGTACTTC.

Written as DNA, the CDR3 is TGCGCCAGCAGAGGGGGGCCACAGTTCTACGAGCAGTACTTC. It is translated as CASRGGPQFYEQYF. The chain recombines TRBV5-1 with TRBJ2-7; D is possibly TRBD1 or TRBD2 (6 bases each). The CDR3 spans 14 residues. Trimming shortened V by 5 bases and J by 3 bases, and 15 bases separated the two germline ends. Germline V gene data show CDR1 as SGHRS and CDR2 as YFSETQ.

This chain joins TRBV27 and TRBJ1-6; D not certain. Germline V CDR1 and CDR2: MNHEY, SMNVEV (reference sequence). CDR3 length: 13 amino acids. The V end lost 2 bases, the J end lost 4 bases, and 3 bases lay between the germline ends. The CDR3 is CASSLSYNSPLHF. CDR3 coding DNA: TGTGCCAGCAGTTTAAGTTATAATTCACCCCTCCACTTT.

This clonotype was seen once. The chain joins TRBV20-1 to TRBJ2-5; TRBD2 agrees at 14 bases. The V gene end was trimmed by 4 bases and the J gene end by 1 base; junction bases not matched to a gene: 11. This CDR3 is built from 18 residues. Per germline, CDR1 DFQATT and CDR2 SNEGSKA (reference sequence). This chain's CDR3 is CSAKPGLAGVVVQETQYF. CDR3 DNA sequence: TGCAGTGCTAAACCGGGACTAGCGGGGGTGGTGGTCCAAGAGACCCAGTACTTC.

This chain uses TRBV29-1 with TRBJ1-2, with D unresolved. CDR1 SQVTM and CDR2 ANQGSEA come from the germline V gene. Trimming left V 5 bases short and J 4 bases short, with 20 bases between. The CDR3 loop spans 15 amino acids. In DNA, the CDR3 is TGCAGCGTTTATGGACCGAGCCATACTATCTATGGCTACACCTTC. Translation: CSVYGPSHTIYGYTF.

The chain recombines TRBV20-1 with TRBJ2-3; 11 nucleotides match TRBD1. The length of the CDR3 is 16 residues. Trimming cost V 2 bases and J 4 bases; bases outside gene matches: 8. CDR1 and CDR2 from the germline V gene are DFQATT and SNEGSKA (reference sequence). The CDR3 region is CSARPVDRGRADTQYF. The CDR3 DNA sequence: TGCAGTGCTAGACCCGTGGACAGGGGGCGCGCAGATACGCAGTATTTT.

CDR3 nucleotides: TGTGCCAGCAGTCGTGGCCAGGGGAACTATGGCTACACCTTC. It is translated as CASSRGQGNYGYTF. J is TRBJ1-2 and V is TRBV7-3, with D perhaps matching TRBD1 (6 bases). V gave up 6 bases and J gave up 2 bases, with 13 bases separating them. The CDR3 has 14 amino acids. In germline, CDR1 is SGHTA, CDR2 FQGTGA. Full variable domain (missing parts from reference TRBV7-3 and TRBJ1-2): GAGVSQTPSNKVTEKGKYVELRCDPISGHTALYWYRQSLGQGPEFLIYFQGTGAADDSGLPNDRFFAVRPEGSVSTLKIQRTERGDSAVYLCASSRGQGNYGYTFGSGTRLTVV.

This chain connects TRBV20-1 to TRBJ2-1, with 16 positions matching TRBD2. The trim removed 5 bases at V and 8 bases at J, leaving 12 bases unmatched. The CDR3 consists of 17 residues. Germline lookup yields CDR1 DFQATT and CDR2 SNEGSKA (reference sequence). As DNA, the CDR3 is TGCAGTGCTCGCTCGGGACTAGCGGGGGGGCCGGTGGATGAGCAGTTCTTC. Translation: CSARSGLAGGPVDEQFF.

This chain connects TRBV4-2 to TRBJ2-3; 7 nucleotides match TRBD2. The ends lost 0 bases at V and 0 bases at J; junction bases unmatched: 9. Per the germline V gene, CDR1 is LGHNA and CDR2 is YNFKEQ. The CDR3 is made up of 18 amino acids. In DNA form, the CDR3 reads TGTGCCAGCAGCCAAGATGATGCCCTAGCGGCTAGCACAGATACGCAGTATTTT. The encoded protein is CASSQDDALAASTDTQYF.

The V gene is TRBV20-1, the J gene TRBJ2-7, with D uncertain. The CDR3 has 14 amino acids. Germline CDR1 and CDR2: DFQATT and SNEGSKA (reference sequence). Between the trimmed V and J ends, which lost 0 bases and 5 bases, there was a span of 14 bases. CDR3 nucleotides: TGCAGTGCTAGAGATATTACCGAGGCGCACGAGCAGTACTTC. As protein: CSARDITEAHEQYF.

The chain uses TRBV4-1 and TRBJ2-7; no definite D call. V was trimmed by 5 bases and J by 5 bases, leaving 13 bases between them. The CDR3 length is 13 residues. Germline CDR1 is MGHRA and CDR2 is YSYEKL. The CDR3 DNA reads TGCGCCAGCAGCTATGTATGGGGAAACGAGCAGTACTTC. The encoded protein is CASSYVWGNEQYF.

J is TRBJ2-3 and V is TRBV2; D gene ambiguous. Germline lookup yields CDR1 SNHLY and CDR2 FYNNEI. The CDR3 length is 14 residues. Between the trimmed V and J ends, which lost 1 base and 1 base, there was a span of 6 bases. The CDR3 DNA follows: TGTGCCAGCAGTGAAGATGCGGGCACAGATACGCAGTATTTT. As protein: CASSEDAGTDTQYF.

The gene calls are TRBV12-3 or TRBV12-4 and TRBJ2-1; weak D call: TRBD1 (6 bases). This CDR3 is built from 13 residues. With 5 bases removed from V and 11 bases from J, the gap between germline ends came to 16 bases. CDR3 region: CASSPLTGQQQFF. The CDR3 DNA is TGTGCCAGCAGTCCTCTCACCGGACAGCAGCAGTTCTTC.

CDR3 in DNA: TGCGCCAGCAGCCAAGATTGGCTAGCGGGGGAAGCCGGGGAGCTGTTTTTT. It specifies CASSQDWLAGEAGELFF. V is TRBV4-1 and J is TRBJ2-2, with TRBD2 matching over 10 bases. The CDR3 contains 17 residues. Germline lookup yields CDR1 MGHRA and CDR2 YSYEKL. The ends lost 0 bases at V and 6 bases at J; junction bases unmatched: 7.

V is TRBV5-1 and J is TRBJ1-5; tentative D call: TRBD1 (5 bases). The CDR3 totals 15 residues. V was cut by 1 base and J by 5 bases, with 13 bases left in between. Germline CDR1 reads SGHRS; CDR2 reads YFSETQ. Written as DNA, the CDR3 is TGCGCCAGCAGCTTGTTGGGGGGTGGTGATCAGCCCCAGCATTTT. Translation gives CASSLLGGGDQPQHF.

The chain recombines TRBV6-4 with TRBJ2-6; the D is unclear. The ends were cut back, 3 bases at V and 0 bases at J, with 6 bases in the middle. The CDR3 sequence is 15 residues long. Germline CDR1 reads MRHNA; CDR2 reads SNTAGT. The CDR3 loop reads CASSEHSSGANVLTF. CDR3 DNA: TGTGCCAGCAGTGAGCACAGCTCTGGGGCCAACGTCCTGACTTTC.

Note on this clonotype: A junction end diverges from the germline sequence, so it may reflect a read error. The rearrangement links TRBV7-9 to TRBJ1-2; no clear D gene. In germline, CDR1 is SEHNR, CDR2 FQNEAQ (reference sequence). CDR3 size: 13 residues. As DNA, the CDR3 is TGTGCCAGCAGTTTAGGCCCCAACTATGGCTACACCTTC. This encodes CASSLGPNYGYTF.

The chain joins TRBV29-1 to TRBJ2-5, with 12 positions matching TRBD2. J gave up 4 bases and V 5 bases, and 5 bases lay outside the gene matches. The CDR3 extends over 14 amino acids. Germline loops: CDR1 SQVTM, CDR2 ANQGSEA. CDR3 loop: CSVRASGRGETQYF. The DNA of the CDR3 is TGCAGCGTTCGGGCTAGCGGGAGGGGAGAGACCCAGTACTTC.

V is TRBV15 and J is TRBJ2-7; 7 nucleotides agree with TRBD2. V was pared by 4 bases and J by 3 bases, with 3 bases of the junction left unmatched. Germline CDR1 reads LNHNV; CDR2 reads YYDKDF (reference sequence). The CDR3 has 13 amino acids. The CDR3 loop is CATSKGGGYEQYF. CDR3 DNA: TGTGCCACCAGCAAGGGCGGGGGCTACGAGCAGTACTTC.